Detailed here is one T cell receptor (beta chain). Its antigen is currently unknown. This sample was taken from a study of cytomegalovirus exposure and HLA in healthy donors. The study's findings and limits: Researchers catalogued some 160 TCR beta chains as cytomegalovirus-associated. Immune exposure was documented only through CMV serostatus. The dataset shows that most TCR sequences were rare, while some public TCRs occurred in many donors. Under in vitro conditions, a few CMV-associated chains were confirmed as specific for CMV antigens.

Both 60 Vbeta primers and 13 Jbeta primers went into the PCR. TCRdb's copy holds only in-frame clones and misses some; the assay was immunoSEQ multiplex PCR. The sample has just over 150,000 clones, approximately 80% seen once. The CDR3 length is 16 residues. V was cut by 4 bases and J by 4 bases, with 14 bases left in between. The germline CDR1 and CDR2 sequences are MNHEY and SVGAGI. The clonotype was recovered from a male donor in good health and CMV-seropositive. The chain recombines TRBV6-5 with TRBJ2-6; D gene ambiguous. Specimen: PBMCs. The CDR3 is CASSWSRSRGANVLTF. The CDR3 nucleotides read TGTGCCAGCAGTTGGTCGAGGTCCCGGGGGGCCAACGTCCTGACTTTC.